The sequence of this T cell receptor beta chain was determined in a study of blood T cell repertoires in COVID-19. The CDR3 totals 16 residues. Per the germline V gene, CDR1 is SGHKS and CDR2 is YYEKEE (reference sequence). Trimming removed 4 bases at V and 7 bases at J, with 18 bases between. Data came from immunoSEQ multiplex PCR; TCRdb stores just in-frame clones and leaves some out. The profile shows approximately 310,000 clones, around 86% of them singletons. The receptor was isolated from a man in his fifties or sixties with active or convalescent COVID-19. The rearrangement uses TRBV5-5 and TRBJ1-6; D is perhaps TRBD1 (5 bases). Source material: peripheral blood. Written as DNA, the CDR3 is TGTGCCAGCAGCATGGACGCACAGGTCCGCAATTCACCCCTCCACTTT. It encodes CASSMDAQVRNSPLHF. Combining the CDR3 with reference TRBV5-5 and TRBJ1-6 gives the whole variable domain DAGVTQSPTHLIKTRGQQVTLRCSPISGHKSVSWYQQVLGQGPQFIFQYYEKEERGRGNFPDRFSARQFPNYSSELNVNALLLGDSALYLCASSMDAQVRNSPLHFGNGTRLTVT.